These T cell receptor beta chains were read from a single sample in a study of Tregs in tolerant kidney transplant recipients. This table comes from immunoSEQ multiplex PCR, and its TCRdb copy is limited to in-frame clones, with some not included. The data contain about 19,000 clones, under 70% of them singletons. These TCRs are of unknown antigen specificity. The sequencing sample was made of Tregs from blood cultured with allogeneic cells. Source of these receptors: a human donor in good health. Both conserved end residues are part of each CDR3. D genes are given only for firm matches. Clone size appears in some rows only: once, few, many, or a class for an expanded clone.

>TRBJ2-7|-|-|TRBV6-5
TGTGCCAGCAGTTACTCGGACGCCACCTACGAGCAGTACTTC
CASSYSDATYEQYF
>TRBJ2-7|-|-|TRBV18
TGTGCCAGCTCACACCAACCCGGGGCAGGGCCACGGGAGCAGTACTTC
CASSHQPGAGPREQYF
>TRBJ2-3|-|-|TRBV6-6
TGTGCCAGCAGTTACTCGGGTACCCCCCGCACGCAGTATTTT
CASSYSGTPRTQYF
>TRBJ2-2|few|-|TRBV5-6
TGTGCCAGCAGCTTGCTGGGAACTTACGGGGAGCTGTTTTTT
CASSLLGTYGELFF
>TRBJ1-4|-|-|TRBV7-2
TGTGCCAGCAGCTTAGGTGGGGGAGAGACTGAAAAACTGTTTTTT
CASSLGGGETEKLFF
>TRBJ2-3|medium-sized|-|TRBV5-8
TGTGCCAGCACCCCAACCGGCGGGAAAACAGATACGCAGTATTTT
CASTPTGGKTDTQYF
>TRBJ2-7|once|TRBD2|TRBV9
TGTGCCAGCAGCGTAGAAGCGGGAGTAATCCACGAGCAGTACTTC
CASSVEAGVIHEQYF
>TRBJ2-3|-|-|TRBV10-1
TGCGCCAGCAGTGAGTCAGGGTACCGCACAGATACGCAGTATTTT
CASSESGYRTDTQYF
>TRBJ2-2|-|TRBD2|TRBV2
TGTGCCAGCAGAGTGACTAGCGGGAGGGCCGGGGAGCTGTTTTTT
CASRVTSGRAGELFF
>TRBJ1-2|-|TRBD1|TRBV4-1
TGCGCCAGCAGCCAAGCGGCAGGGGGCTATGGCTACACCTTC
CASSQAAGGYGYTF
>TRBJ2-3|few|-|TRBV7-9
TGTGCCAGCAGCTTGGGACTTTTAGATACGCAGTATTTT
CASSLGLLDTQYF
>TRBJ2-2|few|-|TRBV25-1
TGTGCCAGCAGTGAATATCGAATGTCCGGGGAGCTGTTTTTT
CASSEYRMSGELFF
>TRBJ1-1|once|-|TRBV6-5
TGTGCCAGCAGTAGACAGACGAACACTGAAGCTTTCTTT
CASSRQTNTEAFF
>TRBJ2-1|-|TRBD2|TRBV4-2
TGTGCCAGCAAAGGAGGCGGGGGGAGGGATGAGCAGTTCTTC
CASKGGGGRDEQFF
>TRBJ1-2|few|-|TRBV5-6
TGTGCCAGCAGGGGGAGTTGGGCGTTGGTCTATGGCTACACCTTC
CASRGSWALVYGYTF
>TRBJ2-3|-|-|TRBV9
TGTGCCAGCAGCGAGGGACTTACAGATACGCAGTATTTT
CASSEGLTDTQYF
>TRBJ2-7|-|-|TRBV21-1
TGTGCCAGCAGGGCCCCCCCCACTACAGGGCATCGGTCCTACGAGCAGTACTTC
CASRAPPTTGHRSYEQYF
>TRBJ1-2|-|-|TRBV6-1
TGTGCCAGCAGTCCAATAAGGGGTGGCTACACCTTC
CASSPIRGGYTF
>TRBJ1-4|-|-|TRBV6-5
TGTGCCAGCATTGGGGGACACGCAACTAATGAAAAACTGTTTTTT
CASIGGHATNEKLFF
>TRBJ2-3|-|-|TRBV7-3
TGTGCCAGCAGCTCGTGGGCTTTTGATACGCAGTATTTT
CASSSWAFDTQYF
>TRBJ1-5|few|-|TRBV10-3
TGTGCCATCAGTGAGGACCTTAGCAATCAGCCCCAGCATTTT
CAISEDLSNQPQHF
>TRBJ1-2|medium-sized|-|TRBV15
TGTGCCACCAGCAGAGATGCAGGGAGATATGGCTACACCTTC
CATSRDAGRYGYTF
>TRBJ2-3|few|TRBD1|TRBV2
TGTGCCAGCAGTCCTTCGGGACAGCGCACAGATACGCAGTATTTT
CASSPSGQRTDTQYF
>TRBJ2-1|-|TRBD2|TRBV7-9
TGTGCCAGCAGCCGACTAGGACGGGACCCTTGGGGGGGGGATGAGCAGTTCTTC
CASSRLGRDPWGGDEQFF
>TRBJ1-1|-|-|TRBV5-8
TGTGCCAGCAGCTACCTTGGAGGAGGCACTGAAGCTTTCTTT
CASSYLGGGTEAFF
>TRBJ2-5|-|-|TRBV5-1
TGCGCCAGCAGCTTTCGACAGGAGCGAGAGACCCAGTACTTC
CASSFRQERETQYF
>TRBJ2-7|-|TRBD1|TRBV2
TGTGCCAACCGCCGCGCCGGGACAGCCTCCTACGAGCAGTACTTC
CANRRAGTASYEQYF
>TRBJ2-7|few|-|TRBV5-1
TGCGCCAGCAGGCCACAGGTGAACCCCTACGAGCAGTACTTC
CASRPQVNPYEQYF
>TRBJ2-1|few|TRBD1|TRBV10-3
TGTGCCATCTCCAGGGGGATTGAGCAGTTCTTC
CAISRGIEQFF
>TRBJ2-7|few|-|TRBV6-5
TGTGCCAGCAGTCTCCTCAGGGGAAACTACGAGCAGTACTTC
CASSLLRGNYEQYF
>TRBJ1-5|few|-|TRBV21-1
TGTGCCAGCAGCAAAGACAGGGGTAGGAATAGCAATCAGCCCCAGCATTTT
CASSKDRGRNSNQPQHF
>TRBJ1-5|-|TRBD1|TRBV2
TGTGCCAGCAGACAGGGGAATCAGCCCCAGCATTTT
CASRQGNQPQHF
>TRBJ1-3|-|-|TRBV30
TGTGCCTGGAGGCGTGTGTCAGGGAACACCATATATTTT
CAWRRVSGNTIYF
>TRBJ2-2|-|TRBD1|TRBV5-1
TGCGCCAGCAGCTTGCCCGGGACAGTGCTAACCGGGGAGCTGTTTTTT
CASSLPGTVLTGELFF
>TRBJ2-4|-|-|TRBV6-6
TGTGCCAGCAGTTACCCGGACAGCCAAAACATTCAGTACTTC
CASSYPDSQNIQYF
>TRBJ1-1|-|TRBD1|TRBV6-1
TGTGCCAGCAGTGCTGCTGGGACAGGTCGAACTGAAGCTTTCTTT
CASSAAGTGRTEAFF
>TRBJ2-7|-|-|TRBV27
TGTGCCAGCAGTTCAAAGACAGTTTCCTACGAGCAGTACTTC
CASSSKTVSYEQYF
>TRBJ2-5|-|TRBD1|TRBV5-4
TGTGCCAGCAGCTTAGGACAGGCCTACCAAGAGACCCAGTACTTC
CASSLGQAYQETQYF
>TRBJ1-1|-|TRBD1|TRBV18
TGTGTCAGCTCACGTGACAGGGTAGGGAACACTGAAGCTTTCTTT
CVSSRDRVGNTEAFF
>TRBJ1-2|-|-|TRBV6-5
TGTGCCAGCAGACCCCTTACAGGTTACGGCGGCTACACCTTC
CASRPLTGYGGYTF
>TRBJ2-1|-|TRBD2|TRBV5-1
TGCGCCAGCAGCTTGGCTTTAGTAGCGGGAGGGCCGGCGGAGAGCAATGAGCAGTTCTTC
CASSLALVAGGPAESNEQFF
>TRBJ2-7|few|TRBD2|TRBV27
TGTGCCAGCAGTGGATCAGGACTAGCGGGTCCCTACGAGCAGTACTTC
CASSGSGLAGPYEQYF
>TRBJ1-2|-|-|TRBV5-1
TGCGCCAGCAGCTTGGGCAGCACCCTCTATGGCTACACCTTC
CASSLGSTLYGYTF
>TRBJ2-1|-|TRBD2|TRBV29-1
TGTAAGGGGACTAGCGGGTTCGACTACAATGAGCAGTTCTTC
CKGTSGFDYNEQFF
>TRBJ1-5|-|TRBD1|TRBV2
TGTGCCAGCAGTCAGGACAGGGGGGGTCAGCCCCAGCATTTT
CASSQDRGGQPQHF
>TRBJ2-7|few|TRBD1|TRBV11-3
TGTGCCAGCAGCCCACAGGGGCTCAACGAGCAGTACTTC
CASSPQGLNEQYF
>TRBJ1-6|medium-sized|-|TRBV6-5
TGTGCCAGCACACCCGGGTCCCCCGGGAATTCACCCCTCCACTTT
CASTPGSPGNSPLHF
>TRBJ1-1|-|-|TRBV29-1
TGCAGCGTGTCCGCGGGAACACTGAAGCTTGACTTT
CSVSAGTLKLDF
>TRBJ1-2|once|TRBD1|TRBV19
TGTGCCAGTAGTGTCACAGGGGTGGGGTATGGCTACACCTTC
CASSVTGVGYGYTF
>TRBJ2-5|-|TRBD2|TRBV4-1
TGCGCCAGCAGCCAAGCCGGGGTAGCGGGAGGGGAGACCCAGTACTTC
CASSQAGVAGGETQYF
>TRBJ2-2|once|TRBD1|TRBV5-4
TGTGCCAGCAGCGTACCGGGACAGCCTATTCAAAGGAACACCGGGGAGCTGTTTTTT
CASSVPGQPIQRNTGELFF
>TRBJ2-5|-|TRBD1|TRBV5-1
TGCGCCAGCAGCGGAACCGGGACAGGGGTCGAGACCCAGTACTTC
CASSGTGTGVETQYF
>TRBJ2-1|-|TRBD2|TRBV15
TGTGCCACCAGCCCAGGGACTAGCGGCCACAATGAGCAGTTCTTC
CATSPGTSGHNEQFF
>TRBJ1-1|once|-|TRBV4-2
TGTGCCAGCAGCCAACCCCCCGGAACTGAAGCTTTCTTT
CASSQPPGTEAFF
>TRBJ2-3|-|TRBD1|TRBV15
TGTGCCACCAGCTTAGGGGGCATCTTCACAGATACGCAGTATTTT
CATSLGGIFTDTQYF